The 8 T cell receptor beta chains given below trace back to one sample, sequenced in a study of T cell changes during pregnancy in multiple sclerosis. Repertoires were generated with immunoSEQ multiplex PCR, while TCRdb's copy carries only in-frame clones and drops some. The table includes roughly 55,000 clones, about 90% detected once. The sample was CD4+ T cells from peripheral blood mononuclear cells, taken after pregnancy. These receptors came from a female donor in good health, enrolled as a control in a pregnancy study.

This sequence joins TRBV27 and TRBJ1-1; 10 bases map to TRBD1. The CDR3 is 16 residues long. Germline CDR1 and CDR2: MNHEY and SMNVEV (reference sequence). J gave up 3 bases and V 8 bases, and 12 bases lay outside the gene matches. CDR3 region: CASSNGQGVKDTEAFF. The CDR3, as DNA: TGTGCCAGCTCAAACGGACAGGGGGTAAAGGACACTGAAGCTTTCTTT.

The rearrangement uses TRBV28 and TRBJ1-2; a weak D match, TRBD1 (5 bases). The CDR3 runs 13 residues. CDR1 and CDR2 (germline): MDHEN, SYDVKM. V dropped 6 bases and J dropped 0 bases, with 8 bases sitting between them. CDR3 sequence reads: CASSRQTNYGYTF. In nucleotides, the CDR3 is TGTGCCAGCAGCAGACAGACTAACTATGGCTACACCTTC.

The CDR3 reads CASSPRLDFRGEAFF. CDR3 DNA sequence: TGTGCCAGCAGCCCTCGACTAGATTTTAGAGGGGAGGCTTTCTTT. This chain connects TRBV9 to TRBJ1-1, with D perhaps matching TRBD1 (5 bases). V was cut by 4 bases and J by 11 bases, with 24 bases left in between. The CDR3 consists of 15 residues. CDR1 is SGDLS and CDR2 is YYNGEE in the germline V gene.

The chain is built from TRBV7-2 and TRBJ2-5; 7 bases agree with TRBD1. Trimming cost V 4 bases and J 5 bases; bases outside gene matches: 10. Per the germline V gene, CDR1 is SGHTA and CDR2 is FQGNSA. This CDR3 is built from 15 residues. The CDR3 DNA sequence: TGTGCCAGCAGCTCCGGACAGGCGAGGGGGGAGACCCAGTACTTC. Amino acid sequence: CASSSGQARGETQYF. Full variable domain (missing parts from reference TRBV7-2 and TRBJ2-5): GAGVSQSPSNKVTEKGKDVELRCDPISGHTALYWYRQSLGQGLEFLIYFQGNSAPDKSGLPSDRFSAERTGGSVSTLTIQRTQQEDSAVYLCASSSGQARGETQYFGPGTRLLVL.

The V and J genes are TRBV6-5 and TRBJ1-5, with 8 bases identical to TRBD1. Germline loops: CDR1 MNHEY, CDR2 SVGAGI. Germline trimming cut 5 bases from V and 3 bases from J; bases unmatched to any gene: 3. This CDR3 contains 14 residues. CDR3: CASSRQGNNQPQHF. As DNA, the CDR3 is TGTGCCAGCAGTCGACAGGGGAACAATCAGCCCCAGCATTTT.

The chain recombines TRBV6-5 with TRBJ2-3; D not resolved. The CDR3 totals 13 residues. The V and J ends lost 2 bases and 3 bases respectively, with 6 bases between them. CDR1 MNHEY and CDR2 SVGAGI come from the germline V gene. The CDR3 sequence is CASSYQVTDTQYF. The CDR3 region has the DNA TGTGCCAGCAGTTACCAGGTGACAGATACGCAGTATTTT.

CDR3 in amino acids: CASSLGQGGIGEKLFF. DNA of the CDR3: TGTGCCAGCAGCTTAGGTCAGGGAGGAATAGGAGAAAAACTGTTTTTT. This chain links TRBV11-1 with TRBJ1-4, with a possible D match to TRBD1 (5 bases). With 1 base removed from V and 8 bases from J, the gap between germline ends came to 17 bases. This CDR3 comprises 16 residues. Germline V CDR1 and CDR2: SGHAT, FQDESV (reference sequence). The whole variable domain, remainder taken from reference TRBV11-1 and TRBJ1-4, is EAEVAQSPRYKITEKSQAVAFWCDPISGHATLYWYRQILGQGPELLVQFQDESVVDDSQLPKDRFSAERLKGVDSTLKIQPAELGDSAMYLCASSLGQGGIGEKLFFGSGTQLSVL.

The chain couples TRBV5-4 to TRBJ2-7; tentative D call: TRBD2 (7 bases). The germline V gene encodes CDR1 SGHNT and CDR2 YYREEE (reference sequence). The ends were cut back, 0 bases at V and 3 bases at J, with 19 bases in the middle. This CDR3 is 17 amino acids long. The CDR3 DNA follows: TGTGCCAGCAGCTTGGTCCCGGGGGGCGGAGGCGGCTACGAGCAGTACTTC. Translated, it gives CASSLVPGGGGGYEQYF.